The 20 T cell receptor beta chains below come from one sample, sequenced in a study of CD8 T cells in Susac syndrome. The RNA, 0.5 to 1 ug, was put through reverse transcription using random hexamers. TCRdb analysed the immunoSEQ multiplex PCR reads with MiXCR anew, one entry per CDR3 protein. The repertoire holds more than 150,000 distinct CDR3 sequences, around 95% seen once, with over 0.2% in the top ten. Sequenced sample: CD8+ T cells from PBMCs. The origin of the receptors is a human donor with multiple sclerosis.

The chain has TRBV30 and TRBJ2-5, with 8 bases aligning to TRBD1. Trimming at V came to 0 bases and at J to 5 bases, leaving 11 bases not matched to a gene. This CDR3 has 16 residues. Germline V gene sequence: CDR1 GTSNPN, CDR2 SVGIG (reference sequence). The CDR3 DNA reads TGTGCCTGGAGTGTGGTCGAGACAGGGGATGGGGAGACCCAGTACTTC. This codes for CAWSVVETGDGETQYF. Combining the CDR3 with reference TRBV30 and TRBJ2-5 gives the whole variable domain SQTIHQWPATLVQPVGSPLSLECTVEGTSNPNLYWYRQAAGRGLQLLFYSVGIGQISSEVPQNLSASRPQDRQFILSSKKLLLSDSGFYLCAWSVVETGDGETQYFGPGTRLLVL.

This chain uses TRBV7-9 with TRBJ2-7, with unresolved D. V lost 4 bases, J lost 5 bases, and 21 bases lay in between. This CDR3 comprises 16 residues. CDR1 and CDR2 from the germline V gene are SEHNR and FQNEAQ (reference sequence). CDR3 residues: CASSSPSVPKADEQYF. The CDR3 DNA is TGTGCCAGCAGCTCCCCAAGCGTCCCTAAGGCGGACGAGCAGTACTTC.

This clonotype appeared once. This rearrangement joins TRBV28 to TRBJ2-5, with D perhaps matching TRBD1 or TRBD2 (7 bases each). The CDR3 contains 12 residues. V lost 10 bases, J lost 5 bases, and 14 bases lay in between. Germline CDR1 and CDR2: MDHEN and SYDVKM. The CDR3 is CAIARGGETQYF. CDR3 nucleotide sequence: TGTGCCATTGCCAGGGGGGGTGAGACCCAGTACTTC.

The rearrangement joins TRBV6-4 to TRBJ1-6, with unresolved D. The CDR3 sequence is 13 residues long. Germline V CDR1 and CDR2: MRHNA, SNTAGT. V lost 0 bases and J lost 10, with 7 bases in between. The CDR3 is CASSDSGNSPLHF. For the CDR3, the DNA is TGTGCCAGCAGTGACTCGGGCAACTCACCCCTCCACTTT.

This clonotype was observed a handful of times. The V gene is TRBV20-1, the J gene TRBJ2-7; D uncertain. Per the germline V gene, CDR1 is DFQATT and CDR2 is SNEGSKA (reference sequence). This CDR3 spans 13 amino acids. V shed 0 bases and J shed 3 bases, with 9 bases lying between them. This CDR3 is CSARDRRSYEQYF. CDR3 coding DNA: TGCAGTGCTAGAGATCGACGAAGCTACGAGCAGTACTTC.

The chain is built from TRBV19 and TRBJ1-1, with no clear D. CDR3 length: 14 residues. CDR1 and CDR2 from the germline V gene are LNHDA and SQIVND (reference sequence). V lost 1 base and J 1 base, leaving 7 bases between the germline ends. This CDR3 reads CASSIVGGNTEAFF. The CDR3 bases are TGTGCCAGTAGTATAGTGGGTGGGAACACTGAAGCTTTCTTT.

V is TRBV20-1 and J is TRBJ2-3, with 7 bases that match TRBD2. J gave up 0 bases and V 3 bases, and 15 bases lay outside the gene matches. The CDR3 runs 18 residues. Germline-derived CDR1 and CDR2 are DFQATT and SNEGSKA (reference sequence). CDR3 region: CSARALGGGTSSTDTQYF. Here the CDR3 DNA reads TGCAGTGCTAGGGCCCTGGGCGGGGGTACCTCTAGCACAGATACGCAGTATTTT.

The rearrangement uses TRBV30 and TRBJ2-2, with 8 bases identical to TRBD1. CDR3 size: 14 residues. Trimming cost V 4 bases and J 5 bases; bases outside gene matches: 6. CDR1 is GTSNPN, CDR2 SVGIG, per germline (reference sequence). The CDR3 DNA reads TGTGCCTGGATTCAGGGGGCCGGTACCGGGGAGCTGTTTTTT. Translating gives CAWIQGAGTGELFF.

The rearrangement uses TRBV12-5 and TRBJ1-4; D is unresolved. Trimming removed 4 bases from V and 11 bases from J, with 8 bases in between. This CDR3 comprises 11 residues. CDR1 LGHNT and CDR2 FRNRAP come from the germline V gene. CDR3 protein: CASGSDPKLFF. The CDR3 DNA follows: TGTGCTAGTGGTTCGGACCCGAAACTGTTTTTT.

The gene calls are TRBV7-9 and TRBJ1-2; TRBD1 might be the D (6 bases). V gave up 5 bases and J gave up 8 bases, with 18 bases separating them. Per germline, CDR1 SEHNR and CDR2 FQNEAQ (reference sequence). This CDR3 has 14 amino acids. CDR3 nucleotide sequence: TGTGCCAGCAGCCCTCCCGGACAGCTTGCCGGCTACACCTTC. Protein sequence: CASSPPGQLAGYTF. The variable domain in full, completed from reference TRBV7-9 and TRBJ1-2, reads DTGVSQNPRHKITKRGQNVTFRCDPISEHNRLYWYRQTLGQGPEFLTYFQNEAQLEKSRLLSDRFSAERPKGSFSTLEIQRTEQGDSAMYLCASSPPGQLAGYTFGSGTRLTVV.

This clonotype was counted a single time. V and J are TRBV30 and TRBJ2-1; 9 nucleotides match TRBD1. Losses at the gene ends were 8 bases for V and 8 bases for J; bases not matched to a gene: 7. Germline values: CDR1 GTSNPN, CDR2 SVGIG (reference sequence). The CDR3 loop spans 12 amino acids. The CDR3 spells CATDRGKHEQFF. CDR3 bases: TGTGCCACCGACAGGGGGAAGCATGAGCAGTTCTTC.

The rearrangement uses TRBV6-2 or TRBV6-3 and TRBJ1-2; no reliable D call. This CDR3 contains 10 residues. Germline-derived CDR1 and CDR2 are MNHEY and SVGEGT. V dropped 10 bases and J dropped 5 bases, with 8 bases sitting between them. CDR3 nucleotide sequence: TGTGCCACCTGGGCGTATGGCTACACCTTC. Protein: CATWAYGYTF.

The chain is built from TRBV5-6 and TRBJ2-2, with D unresolved. Trimming pared 4 bases from V and 4 bases from J, leaving 26 bases between. Germline V gene data show CDR1 as SGHDT and CDR2 as YYEEEE. CDR3 length: 19 amino acids. CDR3 nucleotides: TGTGCCAGCAGCGAAACAGCCCTACAGTCGGTGTACCCCACCGGGGAGCTGTTTTTT. As protein: CASSETALQSVYPTGELFF.

The chain carries TRBV3-1 and TRBJ1-2; D unclear. CDR1 LGHDT and CDR2 YNNKEL come from the germline V gene (reference sequence). CDR3 length: 15 residues. Trimming stripped 0 bases from V and 3 bases from J, with 11 bases between. CDR3 DNA sequence: TGTGCCAGCAGCCAAGATTGGACCCGCGACTATGGCTACACCTTC. This encodes CASSQDWTRDYGYTF. The full variable domain, its missing parts supplied by reference TRBV3-1 and TRBJ1-2, is DTAVSQTPKYLVTQMGNDKSIKCEQNLGHDTMYWYKQDSKKFLKIMFSYNNKELIINETVPNRFSPKSPDKAHLNLHINSLELGDSAVYFCASSQDWTRDYGYTFGSGTRLTVV.

The chain recombines TRBV13 with TRBJ2-2, with no clear D. Germline V gives CDR1 PRHDT, CDR2 FYEKMQ (reference sequence). This CDR3 spans 15 amino acids. The V gene lost 3 bases and the J gene lost 0 bases, with 8 bases spanning the gap. This chain's CDR3 is CASSFEESNTGELFF. The CDR3 DNA is TGTGCCAGCAGCTTTGAGGAATCGAACACCGGGGAGCTGTTTTTT.

V and J are TRBV25-1 and TRBJ1-1; no firm D call. The CDR3 has 13 residues. Looked up from germline, CDR1 is MGHDK and CDR2 is SYGVNS. Trimming took off 7 bases at V and 3 bases at J, with 12 bases between the two ends. The CDR3, as DNA: TGTGCCAGCACCGCCAGCGGGGACACTGAAGCTTTCTTT. Protein product: CASTASGDTEAFF. The whole variable domain, remainder taken from reference TRBV25-1 and TRBJ1-1, is EADIYQTPRYLVIGTGKKITLECSQTMGHDKMYWYQQDPGMELHLIHYSYGVNSTEKGDLSSESTVSRIRTEHFPLTLESARPSHTSQYLCASTASGDTEAFFGQGTRLTVV.

The gene calls are TRBV23-1 and TRBJ1-4, with a weak D call TRBD1 (5 bases). TRBV23-1 is sorted into the ORF group, with uncertain function. The CDR3 is made up of 18 amino acids. V was shortened by 3 bases and J by 8 bases, with 25 bases between the two germline ends. The CDR3 sequence: CASSHHLPGPELGEKLFF. The CDR3 DNA reads as TGCGCCAGCAGTCATCATTTGCCGGGACCGGAGTTAGGCGAAAAACTGTTTTTT.

The chain recombines TRBV12-3 or TRBV12-4 with TRBJ2-7; D may match TRBD1 or TRBD2 (5 bases each). CDR3 length: 13 residues. V gave up 3 bases and J gave up 6 bases, with 12 bases separating them. The chain's CDR3 is CASSFGGMGEQYF. The CDR3, as DNA: TGTGCCAGCAGTTTTGGGGGAATGGGCGAGCAGTACTTC.

The CDR3 loop reads CASSSHRDRNSPLHF. CDR3 nucleotide sequence: TGTGCCAGCAGTTCTCACAGGGATCGGAATTCACCCCTCCACTTT. J is TRBJ1-6 and V is TRBV27; possibly TRBD1 for D (6 bases). The V gene lost 4 bases and the J gene lost 7 bases, with 14 bases spanning the gap. Per the germline V gene, CDR1 is MNHEY and CDR2 is SMNVEV (reference sequence). The CDR3 extends over 15 amino acids.

V gene TRBV6-2 or TRBV6-3 combines with J gene TRBJ2-1; 7 bases are shared with TRBD1. This CDR3 is built from 16 residues. CDR1 MNHEY and CDR2 SVGEGT come from the germline V gene. V lost 4 bases, J lost 6 bases, and 12 bases stayed unmatched. The CDR3 reads CASSSWDSPKVNEQFF. Here the CDR3 DNA reads TGTGCCAGCAGTTCTTGGGACAGTCCAAAGGTCAATGAGCAGTTCTTC.